This T cell receptor (beta chain) was captured by sequencing in a study of shared clonotypes between healthy human individuals. Study results and limitations: Enrolling few donors narrowed the genetic and exposure-history diversity that was represented.

Healthy HIV-negative adults with no recent acute infections or vaccinations were recruited as donors. The table came from immunoSEQ multiplex PCR; TCRdb's copy has only in-frame clones and leaves some out. Of more than 2 million clones listed, approximately 96% were seen once; the top ten hold around 0.13%. Germline V CDR1 and CDR2: SGHRS, YFSETQ. With V trimmed by 4 bases and J by 5 bases, 8 bases remained unmatched. The CDR3 loop spans 14 amino acids. Worth noting for this clone: Antigen: not known.

The chain has TRBV5-1 and TRBJ1-1; 7 bases map to TRBD1. The sample taken for sequencing was naive CD4+ T cells sorted from blood. Indicated subset: CD45RA+ positively selected. This sequence was found in a man younger than 35 in good health. CDR3 sequence (DNA): TGCGCCAGCAGCCAGACGACAGGGTCGACTGAAGCTTTCTTT. It yields the protein CASSQTTGSTEAFF.